The present T cell receptor (beta chain) was sequenced within a study of cytomegalovirus exposure and HLA in healthy donors. The study's findings and limits: Productive status was seen about 90% or about 30% of the time for most TCR beta V segments in an earlier analysis. It has been reported that TCR beta sequences accurately predicted the HLA-A and HLA-B alleles of most subjects. Later analysis identified a missense DCLRE1C variant that was linked to TCR beta V- and J-gene trimming.

Researchers ran the PCR with 60 Vbeta and 13 Jbeta primers. The method was immunoSEQ multiplex PCR; TCRdb's version includes in-frame clones alone and lacks a portion of them. Seen here are around 150,000 clones, 79% observed once, and the top ten hold around 7%. V lost 1 base to trimming and J lost 3 bases, with 16 bases between them. CDR3 length: 17 residues. Germline assignment: CDR1 SGHRS and CDR2 YFSETQ. In the case of this clone: Antigen: not known.

The TCR originated in a man between 35 and 55 years old in good health and CMV-seropositive. The sample was PBMCs. This chain connects TRBV5-1 to TRBJ2-2; D is possibly TRBD1 (6 bases). The CDR3 nucleotides are TGCGCCAGCAGCTTGTGGACACAGTACAGGGACACCGGGGAGCTGTTTTTT. Encoded protein: CASSLWTQYRDTGELFF.